The TCR beta chain under discussion was sequenced for a study of T cell therapy after organ transplantation. The overall study: A median of 1.92 x 10^8 CMV-specific T cells was infused in 2 to 6 doses. Findings of the study overall: Reconstitution after therapy seemingly combined transferred and product-undetected endogenous clonotypes.

The time point: 20-29 weeks after completion of therapy. Turning to this clone: Its antigen is undetermined.

Measured with immunoSEQ multiplex PCR; TCRdb has only the in-frame clones, and not every one. The table lists about 17,000 clones, 65% to 90% of them singletons. The receptor's source is a human patient who had received a solid organ transplant and had CMV disease. The T cells may come from the graft donor. The source was CD8+ T cells from blood, collected after autologous CMV-specific T cell therapy.

The DNA of the CDR3 is TGTGCCAGCAGCTTATCCGGGAACCCAACCTACGAGCAGTACTTC. Amino acid sequence: CASSLSGNPTYEQYF. This rearrangement joins TRBV7-9 to TRBJ2-7, with TRBD2 as a possible D gene (5 bases). The germline CDR1 and CDR2 sequences are SEHNR and FQNEAQ (reference sequence). The CDR3 contains 15 residues. Trimming removed 2 bases at V and 2 bases at J, with 13 bases between.